These T cell receptor beta chains were read from a single sample in a study of Ad26.COV2.S vaccination and SARS-CoV-2 variants. Profiled with immunoSEQ multiplex PCR; TCRdb holds only in-frame clones, not every one. Of about 480,000 clones listed, around 85% are singletons. The sample was peripheral blood, taken in a trial of Ad26.COV2.S vaccine versus placebo. The receptors were gathered from a person aged 18-65 years who received the Ad26.COV2.S COVID-19 vaccine or a placebo. CDR3s include the opening cysteine and the closing phenylalanine or tryptophan. The D gene is left open where the match is weak. Not every row has a clone size; where given, it reads once, few, many or a size class.

V gene,J gene,clone size,D gene,CDR3 protein,CDR3 DNA
TRBV28,TRBJ1-2,.,.,CASSPLRDGYTF,TGTGCCAGCAGCCCGCTCAGGGATGGCTACACCTTC
TRBV27,TRBJ2-3,.,.,CASSLSPGGSADTQYF,TGTGCCAGCAGTTTATCACCAGGGGGGTCCGCAGATACGCAGTATTTT
TRBV7-9,TRBJ2-1,.,.,CASSLEGIIDEQFF,TGTGCCAGCAGCTTAGAGGGCATTATAGATGAGCAGTTCTTC
TRBV12-3/TRBV12-4,TRBJ2-5,.,.,CASATLETQYF,TGTGCCAGCGCGACACTGGAGACCCAGTACTTC
TRBV7-2,TRBJ2-3,.,.,CASSLGGGSVASSTDTQYF,TGTGCCAGCTCATTAGGGGGGGGTTCGGTAGCTTCGAGCACAGATACGCAGTATTTT
TRBV9,TRBJ1-1,.,TRBD1,CASSGSQGAHTEAFF,TGTGCCAGCAGCGGTAGCCAGGGGGCCCACACTGAAGCTTTCTTT
TRBV5-6,TRBJ2-5,.,.,CASSSYQETQYF,TGTGCCAGCAGTTCGTACCAAGAGACCCAGTACTTC
TRBV7-2,TRBJ2-7,.,.,CASKRGEGPREQYF,TGTGCCAGCAAAAGGGGGGAGGGACCCCGCGAGCAGTACTTC
TRBV4-3,TRBJ2-1,few,.,CASSQVLGRSDEQFF,TGCGCCAGCAGCCAAGTGTTGGGGAGGTCGGATGAGCAGTTCTTC
TRBV6-2/TRBV6-3,TRBJ2-4,.,TRBD2,CASSYGRGRGDVAKNIQYF,TGTGCCAGCAGTTACGGGCGGGGACGGGGGGATGTAGCCAAAAACATTCAGTACTTC
TRBV4-1,TRBJ1-1,.,TRBD1,CASSQDRGSTEAFF,TGCGCCAGCAGCCAGGACAGGGGGAGCACTGAAGCTTTCTTT
TRBV5-1,TRBJ2-5,.,.,CASNGVPGRETQYF,TGCGCCAGCAATGGGGTTCCGGGCCGGGAGACCCAGTACTTC
TRBV12-5,TRBJ2-3,.,TRBD2,CASAPLLAGGADTQYF,TGTGCTAGTGCCCCACTATTAGCGGGAGGGGCAGATACGCAGTATTTT
TRBV3-1/TRBV3-2,TRBJ2-7,.,TRBD1,CASSQQGQNEQYF,TGTGCCAGCAGCCAACAGGGACAGAACGAGCAGTACTTC